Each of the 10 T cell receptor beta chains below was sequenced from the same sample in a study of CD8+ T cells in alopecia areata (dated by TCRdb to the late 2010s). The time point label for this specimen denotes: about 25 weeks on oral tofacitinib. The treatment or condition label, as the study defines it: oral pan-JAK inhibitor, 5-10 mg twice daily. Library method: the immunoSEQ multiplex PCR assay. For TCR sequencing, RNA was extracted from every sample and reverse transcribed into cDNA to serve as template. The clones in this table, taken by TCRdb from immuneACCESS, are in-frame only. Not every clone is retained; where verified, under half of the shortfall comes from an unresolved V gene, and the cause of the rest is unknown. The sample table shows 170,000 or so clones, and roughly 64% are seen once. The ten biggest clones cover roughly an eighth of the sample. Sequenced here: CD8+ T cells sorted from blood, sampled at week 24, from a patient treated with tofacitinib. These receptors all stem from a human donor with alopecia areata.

CDR3 loop: CASTSRLPGGYTF. The CDR3 coding sequence is TGTGCCAGCACCTCCAGGCTTCCGGGCGGCTACACCTTC. The rearrangement joins TRBV27 to TRBJ1-2, with D hard to call. The V gene's germline CDR1 is MNHEY and CDR2 SMNVEV (reference sequence). The CDR3 extends over 13 amino acids. Trimming shortened V by 7 bases and J by 8 bases, and 17 bases separated the two germline ends.

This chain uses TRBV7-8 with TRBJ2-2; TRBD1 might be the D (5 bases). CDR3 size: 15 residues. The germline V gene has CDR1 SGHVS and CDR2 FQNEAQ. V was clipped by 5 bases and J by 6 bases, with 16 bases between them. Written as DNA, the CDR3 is TGTGCCAGCAGCGACATGGCAGGGTCCGCCGGGGAGCTGTTTTTT. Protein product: CASSDMAGSAGELFF.

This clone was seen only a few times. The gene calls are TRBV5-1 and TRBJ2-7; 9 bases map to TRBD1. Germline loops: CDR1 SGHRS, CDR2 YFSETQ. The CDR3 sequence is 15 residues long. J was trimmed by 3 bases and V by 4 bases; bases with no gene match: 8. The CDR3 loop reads CASSPPGQGLYEQYF. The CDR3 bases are TGCGCCAGCAGCCCCCCGGGACAGGGTCTCTACGAGCAGTACTTC.

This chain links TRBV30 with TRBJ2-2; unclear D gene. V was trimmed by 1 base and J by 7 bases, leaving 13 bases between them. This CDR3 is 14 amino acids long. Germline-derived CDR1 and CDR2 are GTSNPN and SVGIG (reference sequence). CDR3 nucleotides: TGTGCCTGGAGTGCGGGCTACCCAGGCGGGGAGCTGTTTTTT. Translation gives CAWSAGYPGGELFF.

The CDR3 here is CASSSLGRRDRAYEQYF. CDR3 DNA sequence: TGTGCCAGCAGTTCACTTGGTAGGCGGGACAGAGCCTACGAGCAGTACTTC. This chain joins TRBV13 and TRBJ2-7, with D maybe TRBD1 (7 bases). Germline V gives CDR1 PRHDT, CDR2 FYEKMQ (reference sequence). V dropped 6 bases and J dropped 2 bases, with 23 bases sitting between them. This CDR3 comprises 17 residues.

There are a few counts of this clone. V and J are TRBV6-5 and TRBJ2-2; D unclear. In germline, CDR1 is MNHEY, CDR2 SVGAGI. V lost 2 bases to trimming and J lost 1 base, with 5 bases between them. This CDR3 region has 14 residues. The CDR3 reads CASSYSENTGELFF. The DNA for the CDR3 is TGTGCCAGCAGTTACAGTGAGAACACCGGGGAGCTGTTTTTT.

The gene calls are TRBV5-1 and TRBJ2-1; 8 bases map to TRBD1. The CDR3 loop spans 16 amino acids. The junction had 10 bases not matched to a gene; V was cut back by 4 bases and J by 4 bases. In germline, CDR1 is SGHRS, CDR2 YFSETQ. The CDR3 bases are TGCGCCAGCAGCGCAGTGGACAGGGTCCTTTACAATGAGCAGTTCTTC. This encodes CASSAVDRVLYNEQFF.

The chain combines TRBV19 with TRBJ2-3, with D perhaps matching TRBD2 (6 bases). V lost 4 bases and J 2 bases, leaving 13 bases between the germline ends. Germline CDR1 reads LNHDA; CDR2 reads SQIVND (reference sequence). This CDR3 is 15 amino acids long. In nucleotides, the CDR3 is TGTGCCAGTAGTACCGCGGGACGGACCACAGATACGCAGTATTTT. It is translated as CASSTAGRTTDTQYF.

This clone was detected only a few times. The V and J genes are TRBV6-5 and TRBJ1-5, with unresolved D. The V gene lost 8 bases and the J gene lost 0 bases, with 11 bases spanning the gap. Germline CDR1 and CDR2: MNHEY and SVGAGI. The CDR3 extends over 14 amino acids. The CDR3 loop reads CASGEAYSNQPQHF. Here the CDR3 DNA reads TGTGCCAGCGGGGAGGCCTATAGCAATCAGCCCCAGCATTTT.

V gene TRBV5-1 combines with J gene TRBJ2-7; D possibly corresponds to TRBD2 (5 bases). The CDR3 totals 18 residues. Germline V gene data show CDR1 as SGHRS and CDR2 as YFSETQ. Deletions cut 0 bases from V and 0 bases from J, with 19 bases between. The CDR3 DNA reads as TGCGCCAGCAGCTTGGCCGTCACCGGAGGTGGGAGCTCCTACGAGCAGTACTTC. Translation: CASSLAVTGGGSSYEQYF.